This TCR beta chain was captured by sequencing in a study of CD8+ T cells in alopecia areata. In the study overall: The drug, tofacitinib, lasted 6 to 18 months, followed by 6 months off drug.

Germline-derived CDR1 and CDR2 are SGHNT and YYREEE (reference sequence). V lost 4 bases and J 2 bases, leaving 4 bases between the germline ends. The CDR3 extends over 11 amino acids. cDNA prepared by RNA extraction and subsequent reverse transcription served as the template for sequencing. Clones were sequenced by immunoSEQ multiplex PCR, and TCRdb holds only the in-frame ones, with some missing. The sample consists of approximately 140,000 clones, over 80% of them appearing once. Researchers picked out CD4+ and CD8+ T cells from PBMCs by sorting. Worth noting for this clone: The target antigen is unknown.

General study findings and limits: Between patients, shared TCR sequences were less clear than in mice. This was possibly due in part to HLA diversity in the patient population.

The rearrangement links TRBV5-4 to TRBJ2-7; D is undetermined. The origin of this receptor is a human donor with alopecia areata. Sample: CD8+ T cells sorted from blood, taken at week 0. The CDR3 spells CASSVTYEQYF. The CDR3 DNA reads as TGTGCCAGCAGCGTTACCTACGAGCAGTACTTC.